The 17 T cell receptor beta chains below all came from one sample that was sequenced in a study of T cell repertoires in cytomegalovirus infection. One entry per CDR3 protein results from TCRdb running MiXCR on the reads. The table lists approximately 550,000 distinct CDR3 sequences, 16% of them singletons. The sequencing sample was made of CD8+ T cells from PBMCs. Every receptor here comes from a human donor in good health (CMV status not recorded). Some clones in this sample may be carry-over from other donors' samples.

A few counts support this clonotype. A clone one base away is much larger, so this may be a read error. The CDR3 protein is CASSRAPVTDTQYF. The CDR3 DNA is TGTGCCAGCAGCCGAGCGCCGGTCACAGATACGCAGTATTTT. J is TRBJ2-3 and V is TRBV11-2; D unresolved. The CDR3 is 14 amino acids. Germline CDR1 is SGHAT and CDR2 is FQNNGV. Trimming stripped 5 bases from V and 2 bases from J, with 11 bases between. Supplemented by reference TRBV11-2 and TRBJ2-3, the full variable domain reads EAGVAQSPRYKIIEKRQSVAFWCNPISGHATLYWYQQILGQGPKLLIQFQNNGVVDDSQLPKDRFSAERLKGVDSTLKIQPAKLEDSAVYLCASSRAPVTDTQYFGPGTRLTVL.

The V gene is TRBV3-1, the J gene TRBJ1-5; 8 bases fit TRBD1. CDR3 size: 15 residues. Germline CDR1 and CDR2: LGHDT and YNNKEL (reference sequence). V was pared by 0 bases and J by 9 bases, with 7 bases of the junction left unmatched. DNA for the CDR3: TGTGCCAGCAGCCAAGATGAGACAGGGGCTGGGCCCCAGCATTTT. This codes for CASSQDETGAGPQHF.

Many counts were recorded for this clonotype. The chain links TRBV10-3 to TRBJ2-7, with TRBD2 identical over 11 bases. CDR3 length equals 17 residues. With 5 bases clipped from V and 1 base from J, the junction kept 10 bases outside the gene matches. Per germline, CDR1 ENHRY and CDR2 SYGVKD. The CDR3 DNA reads as TGTGCCATCAGTCGAGTCCTGACTAGCGGGACGTCCTACGAGCAGTACTTC. Its protein is CAISRVLTSGTSYEQYF.

This clonotype was seen at least ten times. This sequence joins TRBV7-3 and TRBJ2-3, with TRBD2 matching 9 bases. The V gene's germline CDR1 is SGHTA and CDR2 FQGTGA. V lost 2 bases and J lost 5; bases outside the gene matches: 8. The CDR3 spans 16 residues. The CDR3 here is CASSLVAGGLQDTQYF. DNA for the CDR3: TGTGCCAGCAGCTTAGTTGCGGGAGGGCTCCAAGATACGCAGTATTTT.

This clonotype occurred many times. The rearrangement joins TRBV5-6 to TRBJ1-1, with a tentative D call TRBD1 (5 bases). The CDR3 runs to 13 residues. The ends were cut back, 0 bases at V and 7 bases at J, with 10 bases in the middle. CDR1 and CDR2 from the germline V gene are SGHDT and YYEEEE. CDR3 DNA sequence: TGTGCCAGCAGCTTGGAGGGGACCGTTGAAGCTTTCTTT. Amino acid sequence: CASSLEGTVEAFF.

CDR3 residues: CAKTSDTYNEQFF. The CDR3 bases are TGTGCAAAGACTAGTGATACCTACAATGAGCAGTTCTTC. This rearrangement joins TRBV2 to TRBJ2-1, with a tentative D call TRBD2 (6 bases). CDR1 and CDR2 from the germline V gene are SNHLY and FYNNEI. The CDR3 covers 13 residues.

The table lists this clonotype with many counts. V gene TRBV11-2 combines with J gene TRBJ1-3, with D perhaps TRBD1 (6 bases). V was shortened by 4 bases and J by 1 base, with 14 bases between the two germline ends. The CDR3 length is 16 residues. The germline V gene encodes CDR1 SGHAT and CDR2 FQNNGV. In DNA form, the CDR3 reads TGTGCCAGCAGCTCCTGGTCCGGGACATCTGGAAACACCATATATTTT. Its translation is CASSSWSGTSGNTIYF.

The J gene is TRBJ2-1, the V gene TRBV20-1; 10 bases align to TRBD2. This CDR3 comprises 14 residues. J gave up 3 bases and V 3 bases, and 2 bases lay outside the gene matches. The germline V gene has CDR1 DFQATT and CDR2 SNEGSKA (reference sequence). CDR3 coding DNA: TGCAGTGCTAGGTCTAGCGGGAGCTACAATGAGCAGTTCTTC. Translating gives CSARSSGSYNEQFF.

As for this clonotype: The conserved final phenylalanine or tryptophan is absent from the CDR3, which likely points to a read error. V gene TRBV7-8 combines with J gene TRBJ2-3, with 14 bases identical to TRBD2. The CDR3 contains 16 residues. Germline V CDR1 and CDR2: SGHVS, FQNEAQ. The CDR3 loop reads CASIWTSGGSTDMQYL. CDR3 nucleotides: TGTGCCAGTATCTGGACTAGCGGGGGGAGCACAGATATGCAGTATCTT.

This clonotype was recorded once. One base away lies a much larger clone, so this may be a sequencing read error. CDR3 coding DNA: TGTGCCAGCAGCTTGGTTGGGTGGCTTTACTCTGGAAACACCATATATTTT. This encodes CASSLVGWLYSGNTIYF. The chain couples TRBV5-6 to TRBJ1-3, with D unclear. The ends were cut back, 0 bases at V and 0 bases at J, with 13 bases in the middle. CDR1 and CDR2 (germline): SGHDT, YYEEEE. This CDR3 contains 17 residues.

In this sample, this clonotype turned up many times. The genes are TRBV7-9 and TRBJ2-1; 9 bases agree with TRBD2. The CDR3 contains 15 residues. With V trimmed by 3 bases and J by 3 bases, 3 bases remained unmatched. Per the germline V gene, CDR1 is SEHNR and CDR2 is FQNEAQ (reference sequence). The CDR3: CASSFQRGVYNEQFF. In DNA, the CDR3 is TGTGCCAGCAGCTTCCAGCGGGGGGTCTACAATGAGCAGTTCTTC.

A word on this clonotype: A much larger clone differs from this one at a single base, so this may be a read error. This rearrangement joins TRBV7-6 to TRBJ2-2, with D tentatively TRBD2 (6 bases). This CDR3 has 12 amino acids. Germline-derived CDR1 and CDR2 are SGHVS and FNYEAQ. The CDR3 protein is CASSPATGGLFF. The CDR3 nucleotides are TGTGCCAGCAGCCCTGCGACCGGGGGGCTGTTTTTT.

In its sample, this clonotype was seen a few times. V usage is TRBV27 and J usage is TRBJ2-3, with TRBD2 as a possible D gene (6 bases). The CDR3 totals 16 residues. Germline CDR1 is MNHEY and CDR2 is SMNVEV (reference sequence). The germline V and J ends were trimmed by 7 bases and 4 bases, with 21 bases remaining between them. Here the CDR3 DNA reads TGTGCCAGCAAATACCGGGACTTTTTGGGCCCAGATACGCAGTATTTT. It codes for CASKYRDFLGPDTQYF.

This clonotype was observed a few times. This chain joins TRBV7-9 and TRBJ2-2; D perhaps matches TRBD1 (5 bases). Trimming shortened V by 4 bases and J by 3 bases, and 18 bases separated the two germline ends. The CDR3 length is 17 residues. The germline V gene encodes CDR1 SEHNR and CDR2 FQNEAQ (reference sequence). CDR3 bases: TGTGCCAGCAGCTCCCCAAGGGGAAGGGGATACACCGGGGAGCTGTTTTTT. Its protein product is CASSSPRGRGYTGELFF.

This clonotype was found a few times. This chain uses TRBV6-4 with TRBJ1-6, with 11 bases lining up with TRBD1. Per the germline V gene, CDR1 is MRHNA and CDR2 is SNTAGT. V was clipped by 3 bases and J by 8 bases; unmatched bases: 3. The CDR3 loop spans 15 amino acids. The CDR3 loop is CASSEWDRGDSPLHF. Written as DNA, the CDR3 is TGTGCCAGCAGTGAATGGGACAGGGGGGATTCACCCCTCCACTTT.

This chain links TRBV2 with TRBJ2-5; 7 bases are a match to TRBD2. Germline V gene sequence: CDR1 SNHLY, CDR2 FYNNEI. The CDR3 runs to 12 residues. The ends lost 4 bases at V and 7 bases at J; junction bases unmatched: 3. The CDR3 is CASSGREGTQYF. In DNA, the CDR3 is TGTGCCAGCAGTGGCAGGGAGGGGACCCAGTACTTC.

This clonotype was counted a few times. The V gene is TRBV12-3 or TRBV12-4, the J gene TRBJ1-3, with unresolved D. This CDR3 has 14 amino acids. V lost 5 bases to trimming and J lost 2 bases, with 10 bases between them. DNA for the CDR3: TGTGCCAGCAGTGAGGGCCAGGCTGGAAACACCATATATTTT. Its protein product is CASSEGQAGNTIYF.